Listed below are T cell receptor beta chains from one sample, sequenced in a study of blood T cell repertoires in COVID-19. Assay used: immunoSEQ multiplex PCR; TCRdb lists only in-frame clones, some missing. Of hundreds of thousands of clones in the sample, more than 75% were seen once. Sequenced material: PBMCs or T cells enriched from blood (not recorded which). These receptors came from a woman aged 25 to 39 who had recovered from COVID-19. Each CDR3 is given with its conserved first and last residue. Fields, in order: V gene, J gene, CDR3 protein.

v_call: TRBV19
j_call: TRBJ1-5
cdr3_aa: CASSKRQDSNQPQHF

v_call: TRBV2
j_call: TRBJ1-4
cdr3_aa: CASSRRVGTNEKLFF

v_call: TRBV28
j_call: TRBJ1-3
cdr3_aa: CASSLQTGGMMDTIYF

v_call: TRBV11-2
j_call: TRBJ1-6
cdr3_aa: CASSLAGGPSPLHF

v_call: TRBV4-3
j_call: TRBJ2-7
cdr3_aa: CASSQAGGQGGVYEQYF

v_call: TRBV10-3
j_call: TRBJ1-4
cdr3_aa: CAISQTGTEKLFF

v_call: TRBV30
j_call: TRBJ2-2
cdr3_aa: CAWKVRGDTGELFF

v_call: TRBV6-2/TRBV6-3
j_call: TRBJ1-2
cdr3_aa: CASSGLGQRNYGYTF

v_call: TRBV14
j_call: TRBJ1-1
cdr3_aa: CASSKRTGMNTEAFF

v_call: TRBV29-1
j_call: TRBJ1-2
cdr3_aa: CSVEAAKRTGGDYGYTF

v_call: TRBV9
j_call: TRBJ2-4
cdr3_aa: CASSVGGTENIQYF

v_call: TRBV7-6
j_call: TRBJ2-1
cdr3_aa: CASSSRTSGGASQFYNEQFF

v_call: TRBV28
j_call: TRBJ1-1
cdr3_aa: CATSRGKAFF

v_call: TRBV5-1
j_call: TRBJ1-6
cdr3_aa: CASSLEGPGSSYNSPLHF

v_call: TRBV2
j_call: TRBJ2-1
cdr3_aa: CASRLQGASYNEQFF

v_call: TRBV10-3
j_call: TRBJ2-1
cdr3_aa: CAISVGIGGYEQFF

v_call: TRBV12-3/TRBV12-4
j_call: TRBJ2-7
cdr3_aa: CASSFGGYEQYF

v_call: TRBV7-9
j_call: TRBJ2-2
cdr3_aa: CASSPGLAGELAGELFF

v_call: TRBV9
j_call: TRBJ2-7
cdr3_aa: CASSVGQSAYEQYF

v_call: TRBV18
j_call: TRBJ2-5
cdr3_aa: CASSPPGDRETQYF

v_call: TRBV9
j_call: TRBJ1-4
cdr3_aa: CASSAHVGGSEKLFF

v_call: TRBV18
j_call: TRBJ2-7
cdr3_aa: CASSSGQEPYEQYF

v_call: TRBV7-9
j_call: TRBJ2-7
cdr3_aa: CASSLGSTNEQYF

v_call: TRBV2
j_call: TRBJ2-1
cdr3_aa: CASIFSIGGNEQFF

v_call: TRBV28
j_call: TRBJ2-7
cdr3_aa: CASSLVSEQYF

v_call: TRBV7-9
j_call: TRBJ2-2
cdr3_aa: CASSRGAGELFF

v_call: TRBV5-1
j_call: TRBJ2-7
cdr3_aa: CASSLGQAGGEQYF

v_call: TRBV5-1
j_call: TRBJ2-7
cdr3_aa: CASSSGQGAYEQYF

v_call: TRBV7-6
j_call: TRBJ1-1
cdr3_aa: CASSARGQSTENTEAFF

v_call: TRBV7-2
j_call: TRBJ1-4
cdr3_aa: CASSWGHYEKLFF

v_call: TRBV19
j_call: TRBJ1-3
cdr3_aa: CASMGGLLSGNTIYF

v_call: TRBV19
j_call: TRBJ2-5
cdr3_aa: CASSPSGGALETQYF

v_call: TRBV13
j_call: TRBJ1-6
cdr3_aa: CASSLVLRGGRNSPLHF

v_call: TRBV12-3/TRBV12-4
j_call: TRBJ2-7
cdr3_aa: CASGYGSSYEQYF

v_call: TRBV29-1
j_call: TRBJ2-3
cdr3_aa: CSVDIGTDTQYF

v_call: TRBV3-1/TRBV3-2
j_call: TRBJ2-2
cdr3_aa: CASSYTKTSKSTGELFF

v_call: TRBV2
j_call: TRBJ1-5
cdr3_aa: CASSATSGNQPQHF

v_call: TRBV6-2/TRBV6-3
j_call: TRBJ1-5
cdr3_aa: CASNYYRDRDNQPQHF

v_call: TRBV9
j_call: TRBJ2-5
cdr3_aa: CASSVGAGGWQETQYF

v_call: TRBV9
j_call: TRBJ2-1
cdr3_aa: CASSVGGQPQFF

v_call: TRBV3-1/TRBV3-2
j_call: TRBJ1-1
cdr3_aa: CASSHARTGKAEAFF